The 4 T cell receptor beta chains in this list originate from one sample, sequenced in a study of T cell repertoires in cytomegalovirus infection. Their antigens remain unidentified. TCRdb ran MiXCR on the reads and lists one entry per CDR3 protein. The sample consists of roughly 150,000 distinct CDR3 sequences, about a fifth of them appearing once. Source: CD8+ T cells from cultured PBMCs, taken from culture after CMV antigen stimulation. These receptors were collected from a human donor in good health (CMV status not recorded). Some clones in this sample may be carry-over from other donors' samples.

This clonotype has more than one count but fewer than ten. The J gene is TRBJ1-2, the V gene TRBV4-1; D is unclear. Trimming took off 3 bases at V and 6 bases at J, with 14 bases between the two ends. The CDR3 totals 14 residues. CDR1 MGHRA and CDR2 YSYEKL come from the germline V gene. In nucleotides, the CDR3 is TGCGCCAGCAGCCAGGATTCCCGAGTAGATGGCTACACCTTC. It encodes CASSQDSRVDGYTF.

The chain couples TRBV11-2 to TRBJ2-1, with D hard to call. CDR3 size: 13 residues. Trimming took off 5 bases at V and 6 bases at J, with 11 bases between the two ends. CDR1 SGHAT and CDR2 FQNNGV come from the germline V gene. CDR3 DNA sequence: TGTGCCAGCAGCCTCAATTTAGCCAATGAGCAGTTCTTC. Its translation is CASSLNLANEQFF. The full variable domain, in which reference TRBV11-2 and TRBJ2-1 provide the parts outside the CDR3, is EAGVAQSPRYKIIEKRQSVAFWCNPISGHATLYWYQQILGQGPKLLIQFQNNGVVDDSQLPKDRFSAERLKGVDSTLKIQPAKLEDSAVYLCASSLNLANEQFFGPGTRLTVL.

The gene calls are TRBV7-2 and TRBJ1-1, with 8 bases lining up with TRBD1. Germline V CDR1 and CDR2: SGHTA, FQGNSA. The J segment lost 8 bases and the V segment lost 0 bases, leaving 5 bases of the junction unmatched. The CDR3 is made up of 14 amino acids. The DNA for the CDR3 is TGTGCCAGCAGCTTAGCATCAGGGGGCGCCGAAGCTTTCTTT. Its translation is CASSLASGGAEAFF.

The CDR3: CASSLRLAGIQETQYF. DNA for the CDR3: TGTGCCAGCAGCCTACGACTAGCGGGGATCCAAGAGACCCAGTACTTC. V is TRBV7-2 and J is TRBJ2-5; 11 bases line up with TRBD2. Per germline, CDR1 SGHTA and CDR2 FQGNSA. This CDR3 spans 16 amino acids. Trimming removed 5 bases from V and 1 base from J; junction bases left unmatched: 6.